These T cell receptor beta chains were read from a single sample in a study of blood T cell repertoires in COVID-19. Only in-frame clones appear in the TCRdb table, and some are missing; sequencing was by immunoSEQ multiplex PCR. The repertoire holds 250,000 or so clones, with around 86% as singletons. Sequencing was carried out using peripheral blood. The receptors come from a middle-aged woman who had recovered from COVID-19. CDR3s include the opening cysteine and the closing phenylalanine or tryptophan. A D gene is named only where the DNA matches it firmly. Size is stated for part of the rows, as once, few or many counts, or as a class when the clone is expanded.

CDR3aa: CASSSQSGGGNEKLFF; CDR3nt: TGTGCCAGCAGCTCCCAATCTGGGGGGGGAAATGAAAAACTGTTTTTT; abundance: NA; j_gene: TRBJ1-4; v_gene: TRBV5-6; d_gene: NA
CDR3aa: CASSRGQLGDYEQYF; CDR3nt: TGTGCCAGTAGTAGGGGACAGTTGGGGGACTACGAGCAGTACTTC; abundance: NA; j_gene: TRBJ2-7; v_gene: TRBV19; d_gene: TRBD1
CDR3aa: CATSGPSGRAPETQYF; CDR3nt: TGTGCCACCAGTGGGCCGAGCGGGAGGGCCCCAGAGACCCAGTACTTC; abundance: NA; j_gene: TRBJ2-5; v_gene: TRBV24-1; d_gene: TRBD2
CDR3aa: CASSLDPSSYEQYF; CDR3nt: TGCGCCAGCAGCTTGGATCCGAGCTCCTACGAGCAGTACTTC; abundance: few; j_gene: TRBJ2-7; v_gene: TRBV5-1; d_gene: NA
CDR3aa: CASSPSGNEQFF; CDR3nt: TGTGCCAGCAGCCCCTCGGGGAATGAGCAGTTCTTC; abundance: NA; j_gene: TRBJ2-1; v_gene: TRBV7-6; d_gene: NA
CDR3aa: CASSWTAQSTDTQYF; CDR3nt: TGTGCCAGCAGCTGGACAGCCCAAAGCACAGATACGCAGTATTTT; abundance: NA; j_gene: TRBJ2-3; v_gene: TRBV5-4; d_gene: NA
CDR3aa: CASSLQSPSTDTQYF; CDR3nt: TGCGCCAGCAGCTTACAGTCCCCTAGCACAGATACGCAGTATTTT; abundance: NA; j_gene: TRBJ2-3; v_gene: TRBV5-1; d_gene: NA
CDR3aa: CASSPLRQGNEQFF; CDR3nt: TGTGCCAGCTCACCATTAAGACAGGGGAATGAGCAGTTCTTC; abundance: NA; j_gene: TRBJ2-1; v_gene: TRBV18; d_gene: TRBD1
CDR3aa: CAWSVTGGAGGASYEQYF; CDR3nt: TGTGCCTGGAGTGTAACTGGGGGGGCCGGGGGCGCTTCCTACGAGCAGTACTTC; abundance: NA; j_gene: TRBJ2-7; v_gene: TRBV30; d_gene: NA
CDR3aa: CASSLGQGAYEQYF; CDR3nt: TGTGCCAGCAGTTTAGGACAGGGGGCCTACGAGCAGTACTTC; abundance: few; j_gene: TRBJ2-7; v_gene: TRBV27; d_gene: TRBD1
CDR3aa: CASSQGVGSTETQYF; CDR3nt: TGTGCCAGCAGCCAAGGGGTGGGCTCCACAGAGACCCAGTACTTC; abundance: NA; j_gene: TRBJ2-5; v_gene: TRBV3-1/TRBV3-2; d_gene: NA
CDR3aa: CASSFDPRSEQFF; CDR3nt: TGTGCCAGCAGTTTCGACCCGAGGAGTGAGCAGTTCTTC; abundance: once; j_gene: TRBJ2-1; v_gene: TRBV12-3/TRBV12-4; d_gene: NA
CDR3aa: CASSQAPDTQYF; CDR3nt: TGTGCCAGCAGCCAAGCTCCGGATACGCAGTATTTT; abundance: NA; j_gene: TRBJ2-3; v_gene: TRBV3-1/TRBV3-2; d_gene: NA
CDR3aa: CASSQNPINEKLFF; CDR3nt: TGTGCCAGCAGCCAGAACCCAATTAATGAAAAACTGTTTTTT; abundance: NA; j_gene: TRBJ1-4; v_gene: TRBV5-5; d_gene: NA
CDR3aa: CASSDPTGQGGEKLFF; CDR3nt: TGTGCCAGCAGTGACCCCACGGGACAGGGGGGCGAAAAACTGTTTTTT; abundance: NA; j_gene: TRBJ1-4; v_gene: TRBV6-1; d_gene: TRBD1
CDR3aa: CATSRVGLSGASYEQYF; CDR3nt: TGTGCCACCAGCAGAGTGGGGCTGTCGGGTGCCTCCTACGAGCAGTACTTC; abundance: NA; j_gene: TRBJ2-7; v_gene: TRBV15; d_gene: NA
CDR3aa: CASSPSAPATNEKLFF; CDR3nt: TGTGCCAGCTCACCGTCCGCCCCAGCAACTAATGAAAAACTGTTTTTT; abundance: NA; j_gene: TRBJ1-4; v_gene: TRBV18; d_gene: NA
CDR3aa: CASSEGSREHLYGYTF; CDR3nt: TGTGCCAGCAGTGAAGGGTCCAGGGAACATCTCTATGGCTACACCTTC; abundance: few; j_gene: TRBJ1-2; v_gene: TRBV6-1; d_gene: NA
CDR3aa: CASSLGGGRSYEQYF; CDR3nt: TGTGCCAGCAGCTTGGGAGGCGGGAGATCGTACGAGCAGTACTTC; abundance: NA; j_gene: TRBJ2-7; v_gene: TRBV5-4; d_gene: TRBD2
CDR3aa: CASSQGGTSSYGYTF; CDR3nt: TGTGCCAGCAGCCAAGGAGGCACCTCGAGCTATGGCTACACCTTC; abundance: NA; j_gene: TRBJ1-2; v_gene: TRBV3-1/TRBV3-2; d_gene: NA
CDR3aa: CASSQDRTLDTQYF; CDR3nt: TGTGCCAGCAGCCAAGATAGGACACTAGATACGCAGTATTTT; abundance: NA; j_gene: TRBJ2-3; v_gene: TRBV3-1/TRBV3-2; d_gene: NA
CDR3aa: CASSSPGLAGYSTYNEQFF; CDR3nt: TGCGCCAGCAGCTCCCCGGGACTAGCGGGCTATTCCACCTACAATGAGCAGTTCTTC; abundance: NA; j_gene: TRBJ2-1; v_gene: TRBV5-1; d_gene: TRBD2
CDR3aa: CASSSRTSGTDTQYF; CDR3nt: TGTGCCAGCAGCTCAAGGACTAGCGGCACAGATACGCAGTATTTT; abundance: NA; j_gene: TRBJ2-3; v_gene: TRBV9; d_gene: TRBD2
CDR3aa: CASSPDSYEKLFF; CDR3nt: TGTGCCAGCAGCCCCGACAGTTATGAAAAACTGTTTTTT; abundance: NA; j_gene: TRBJ1-4; v_gene: TRBV7-9; d_gene: NA
CDR3aa: CASSYSSQGGYNEQFF; CDR3nt: TGTGCCAGCAGTTACTCGAGTCAGGGGGGTTACAATGAGCAGTTCTTC; abundance: NA; j_gene: TRBJ2-1; v_gene: TRBV6-5; d_gene: NA
CDR3aa: CASSLGPPAGLGRGELFF; CDR3nt: TGTGCCAGCAGCTTAGGTCCCCCAGCGGGATTGGGTCGGGGGGAGCTGTTTTTT; abundance: NA; j_gene: TRBJ2-2; v_gene: TRBV7-2; d_gene: TRBD2
CDR3aa: CASSSDREGYEQYF; CDR3nt: TGTGCCAGCAGCTCCGACAGGGAAGGGTACGAGCAGTACTTC; abundance: NA; j_gene: TRBJ2-7; v_gene: TRBV7-9; d_gene: TRBD1
CDR3aa: CASRLELGTDTQYF; CDR3nt: TGTGCCAGCAGACTAGAACTTGGCACAGATACGCAGTATTTT; abundance: NA; j_gene: TRBJ2-3; v_gene: TRBV28; d_gene: NA
CDR3aa: CASSPSEDNEQFF; CDR3nt: TGTGCCAGCTCACCGTCGGAGGACAATGAGCAGTTCTTC; abundance: NA; j_gene: TRBJ2-1; v_gene: TRBV18; d_gene: NA
CDR3aa: CASSKRGAGERTSAGEQYF; CDR3nt: TGTGCCAGCAGCAAAAGGGGGGCAGGGGAGCGGACTAGCGCGGGCGAGCAGTACTTC; abundance: NA; j_gene: TRBJ2-7; v_gene: TRBV21-1; d_gene: NA
CDR3aa: CASSQGEKGQGAHYGYTF; CDR3nt: TGCGCCAGCAGCCAAGGAGAAAAAGGGCAGGGTGCCCACTATGGCTACACCTTC; abundance: NA; j_gene: TRBJ1-2; v_gene: TRBV4-1; d_gene: NA
CDR3aa: CAWSTPWSGGQETQYF; CDR3nt: TGTGCCTGGAGTACCCCGTGGAGCGGGGGACAAGAGACCCAGTACTTC; abundance: NA; j_gene: TRBJ2-5; v_gene: TRBV30; d_gene: TRBD2
CDR3aa: CASSLGGGRDYNEQFF; CDR3nt: TGTGCCAGCAGCTTAGGTGGCGGGAGAGATTACAATGAGCAGTTCTTC; abundance: NA; j_gene: TRBJ2-1; v_gene: TRBV7-9; d_gene: TRBD2
CDR3aa: CASSQQQGASGNTIYF; CDR3nt: TGTGCCAGCAGCCAGCAACAGGGGGCTTCTGGAAACACCATATATTTT; abundance: NA; j_gene: TRBJ1-3; v_gene: TRBV4-2; d_gene: TRBD1
CDR3aa: CASSVASYNEQFF; CDR3nt: TGTGCCAGCAGCGTGGCTAGCTACAATGAGCAGTTCTTC; abundance: NA; j_gene: TRBJ2-1; v_gene: TRBV9; d_gene: NA
CDR3aa: CASSIGWGEHTGELFF; CDR3nt: TGTGCCAGTAGTATCGGGTGGGGGGAGCACACCGGGGAGCTGTTTTTT; abundance: NA; j_gene: TRBJ2-2; v_gene: TRBV19; d_gene: NA
CDR3aa: CASSYPGVTGELFF; CDR3nt: TGTGCCAGCAGTTACCCGGGAGTCACCGGGGAGCTGTTTTTT; abundance: once; j_gene: TRBJ2-2; v_gene: TRBV6-2/TRBV6-3; d_gene: NA
CDR3aa: CAPLGGPYNEQFF; CDR3nt: TGTGCCCCCCTGGGCGGGCCGTACAATGAGCAGTTCTTC; abundance: NA; j_gene: TRBJ2-1; v_gene: TRBV6-5; d_gene: NA
CDR3aa: CASSLSQGETQYF; CDR3nt: TGTGCCAGCAGCTTGAGTCAGGGTGAGACCCAGTACTTC; abundance: NA; j_gene: TRBJ2-5; v_gene: TRBV5-6; d_gene: NA
CDR3aa: CASRGLAAAGELFF; CDR3nt: TGTGCCAGCAGGGGACTAGCGGCAGCCGGGGAGCTGTTTTTT; abundance: NA; j_gene: TRBJ2-2; v_gene: TRBV6-5; d_gene: TRBD2
CDR3aa: CASSLTGWGLSNTGELFF; CDR3nt: TGTGCCAGCAGCTTAACGGGTTGGGGACTCTCGAACACCGGGGAGCTGTTTTTT; abundance: NA; j_gene: TRBJ2-2; v_gene: TRBV7-3; d_gene: NA
CDR3aa: CASSVSGQGYEQYF; CDR3nt: TGCGCCAGCAGCGTCTCGGGACAGGGCTACGAGCAGTACTTC; abundance: NA; j_gene: TRBJ2-7; v_gene: TRBV4-1; d_gene: TRBD1
CDR3aa: CASSTRTSARYEQYF; CDR3nt: TGTGCCAGCAGCACCAGGACTAGCGCGCGCTACGAGCAGTACTTC; abundance: once; j_gene: TRBJ2-7; v_gene: TRBV5-6; d_gene: TRBD2